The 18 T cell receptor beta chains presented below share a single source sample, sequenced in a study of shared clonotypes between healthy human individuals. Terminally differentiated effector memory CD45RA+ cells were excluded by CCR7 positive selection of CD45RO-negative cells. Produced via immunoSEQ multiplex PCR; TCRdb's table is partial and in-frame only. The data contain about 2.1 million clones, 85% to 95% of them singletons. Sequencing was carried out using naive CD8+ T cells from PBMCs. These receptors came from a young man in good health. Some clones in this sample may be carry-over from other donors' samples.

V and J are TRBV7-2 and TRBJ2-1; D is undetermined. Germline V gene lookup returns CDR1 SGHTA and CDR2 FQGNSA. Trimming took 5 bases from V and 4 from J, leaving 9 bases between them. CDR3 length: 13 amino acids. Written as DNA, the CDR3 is TGTGCCAGCAGCGGGCAACGTTACAATGAGCAGTTCTTC. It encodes CASSGQRYNEQFF.

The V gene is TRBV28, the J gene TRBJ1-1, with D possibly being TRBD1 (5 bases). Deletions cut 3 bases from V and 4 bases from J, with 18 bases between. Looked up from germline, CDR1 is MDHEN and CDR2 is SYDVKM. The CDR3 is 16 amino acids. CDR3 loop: CASSFSVEAQGTEAFF. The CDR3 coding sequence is TGTGCCAGCAGTTTTAGTGTGGAAGCCCAGGGCACTGAAGCTTTCTTT. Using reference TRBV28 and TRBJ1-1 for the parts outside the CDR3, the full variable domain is DVKVTQSSRYLVKRTGEKVFLECVQDMDHENMFWYRQDPGLGLRLIYFSYDVKMKEKGDIPEGYSVSREKKERFSLILESASTNQTSMYLCASSFSVEAQGTEAFFGQGTRLTVV.

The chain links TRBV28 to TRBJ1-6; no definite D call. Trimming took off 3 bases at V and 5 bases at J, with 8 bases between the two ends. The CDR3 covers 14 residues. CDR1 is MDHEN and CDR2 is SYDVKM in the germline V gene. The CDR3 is CASSFPGNNSPLHF. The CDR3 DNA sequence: TGTGCCAGCAGTTTTCCGGGGAATAATTCACCCCTCCACTTT. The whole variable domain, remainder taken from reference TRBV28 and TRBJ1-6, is DVKVTQSSRYLVKRTGEKVFLECVQDMDHENMFWYRQDPGLGLRLIYFSYDVKMKEKGDIPEGYSVSREKKERFSLILESASTNQTSMYLCASSFPGNNSPLHFGNGTRLTVT.

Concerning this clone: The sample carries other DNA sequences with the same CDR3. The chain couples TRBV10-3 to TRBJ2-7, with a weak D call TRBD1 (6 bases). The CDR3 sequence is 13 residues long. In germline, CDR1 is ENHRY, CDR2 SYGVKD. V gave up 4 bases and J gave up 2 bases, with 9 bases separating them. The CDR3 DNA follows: TGTGCCATCAGTGGGGGGCCGCCCTACGAGCAGTACTTC. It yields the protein CAISGGPPYEQYF.

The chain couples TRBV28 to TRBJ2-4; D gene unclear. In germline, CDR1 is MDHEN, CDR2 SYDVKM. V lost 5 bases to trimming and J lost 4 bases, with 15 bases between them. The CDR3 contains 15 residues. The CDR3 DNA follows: TGTGCCAGCAGTCTTCGCCCGGACCAGAAAAACATTCAGTACTTC. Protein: CASSLRPDQKNIQYF.

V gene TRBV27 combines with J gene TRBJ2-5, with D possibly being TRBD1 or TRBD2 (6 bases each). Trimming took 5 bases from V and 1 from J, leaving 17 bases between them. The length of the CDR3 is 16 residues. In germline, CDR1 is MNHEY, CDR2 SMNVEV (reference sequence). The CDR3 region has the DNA TGTGCCAGCAGTCTATTTGGGGGGCGGAGCCAAGAGACCCAGTACTTC. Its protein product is CASSLFGGRSQETQYF.

DNA of the CDR3: TGTGCCAGGGACCTAAGTGGGGGGAACACCGGGGAGCTGTTTTTT. The encoded protein is CARDLSGGNTGELFF. The chain uses TRBV6-1 and TRBJ2-2; D tentatively fits TRBD1 or TRBD2 (5 bases each). This CDR3 is 15 amino acids long. V lost 9 bases, J lost 1 base, and 15 bases lay in between. Germline V gene sequence: CDR1 MNHNS, CDR2 SASEGT.

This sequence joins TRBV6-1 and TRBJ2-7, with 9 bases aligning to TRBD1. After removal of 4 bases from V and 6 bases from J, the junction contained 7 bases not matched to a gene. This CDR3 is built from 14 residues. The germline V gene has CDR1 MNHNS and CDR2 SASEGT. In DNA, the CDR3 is TGTGCCAGCAGTGCGTTAGTGACAGGGGGCGAGCAGTACTTC. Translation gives CASSALVTGGEQYF.

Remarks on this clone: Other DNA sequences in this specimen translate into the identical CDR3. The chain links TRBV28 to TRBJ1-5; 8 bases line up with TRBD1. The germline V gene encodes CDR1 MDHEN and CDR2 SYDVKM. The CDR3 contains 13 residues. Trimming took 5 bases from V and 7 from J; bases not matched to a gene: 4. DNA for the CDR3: TGTGCCAGCAGTCCCGACAGGGGACAGCCCCAGCATTTT. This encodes CASSPDRGQPQHF.

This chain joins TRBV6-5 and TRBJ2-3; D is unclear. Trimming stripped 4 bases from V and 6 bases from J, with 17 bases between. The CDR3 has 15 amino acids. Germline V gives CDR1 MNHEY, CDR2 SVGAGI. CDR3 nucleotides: TGTGCCAGCAGTTTCACGACTGGAGTCGGCGATACGCAGTATTTT. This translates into CASSFTTGVGDTQYF.

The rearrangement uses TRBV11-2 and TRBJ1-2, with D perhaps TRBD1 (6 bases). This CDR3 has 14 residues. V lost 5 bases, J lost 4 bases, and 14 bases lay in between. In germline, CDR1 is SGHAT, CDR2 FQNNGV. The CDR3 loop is CASSHPRGVYGYTF. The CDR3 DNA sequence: TGTGCCAGCAGCCACCCGAGGGGGGTCTATGGCTACACCTTC.

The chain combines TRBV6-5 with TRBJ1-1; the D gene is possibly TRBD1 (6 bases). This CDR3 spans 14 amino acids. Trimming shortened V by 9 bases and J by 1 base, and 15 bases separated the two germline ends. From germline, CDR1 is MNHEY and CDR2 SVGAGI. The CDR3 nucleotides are TGTGCCAGTCGCAACGCGGGGGCGAACACTGAAGCTTTCTTT. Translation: CASRNAGANTEAFF.

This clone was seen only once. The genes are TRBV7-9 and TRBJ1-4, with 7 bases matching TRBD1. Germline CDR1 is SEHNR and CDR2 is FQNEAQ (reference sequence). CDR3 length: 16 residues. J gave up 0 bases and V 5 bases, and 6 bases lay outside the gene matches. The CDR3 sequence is CASSQDRRATNEKLFF. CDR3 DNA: TGTGCCAGCAGCCAGGACAGGCGTGCAACTAATGAAAAACTGTTTTTT.

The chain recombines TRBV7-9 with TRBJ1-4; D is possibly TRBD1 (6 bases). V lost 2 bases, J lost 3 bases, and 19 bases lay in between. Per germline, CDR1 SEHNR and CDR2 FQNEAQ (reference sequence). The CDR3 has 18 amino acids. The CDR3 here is CASSLFFTRGVSNEKLFF. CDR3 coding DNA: TGTGCCAGCAGCTTATTCTTCACGAGGGGGGTATCTAATGAAAAACTGTTTTTT.

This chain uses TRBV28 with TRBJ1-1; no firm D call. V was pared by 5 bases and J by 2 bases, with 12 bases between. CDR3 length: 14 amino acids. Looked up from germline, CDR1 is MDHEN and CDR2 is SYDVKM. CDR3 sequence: CASSGRGPNTEAFF. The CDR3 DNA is TGTGCCAGCAGTGGCCGTGGCCCCAACACTGAAGCTTTCTTT. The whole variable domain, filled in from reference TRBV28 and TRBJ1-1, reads DVKVTQSSRYLVKRTGEKVFLECVQDMDHENMFWYRQDPGLGLRLIYFSYDVKMKEKGDIPEGYSVSREKKERFSLILESASTNQTSMYLCASSGRGPNTEAFFGQGTRLTVV.

CDR3 bases: TGTGCCAGCAGTTTATACGGGACAAATGAAGCTTTCTTT. Encoded protein: CASSLYGTNEAFF. The J gene is TRBJ1-1, the V gene TRBV27, with a possible D match to TRBD1 (6 bases). From germline, CDR1 is MNHEY and CDR2 SMNVEV (reference sequence). This CDR3 has 13 amino acids. Trimming pared 1 base from V and 7 bases from J, leaving 10 bases between.

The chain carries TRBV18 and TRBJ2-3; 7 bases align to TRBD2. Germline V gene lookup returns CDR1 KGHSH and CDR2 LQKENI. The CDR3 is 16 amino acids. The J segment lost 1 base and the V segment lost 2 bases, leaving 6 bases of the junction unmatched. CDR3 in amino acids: CASSPGTTFGTDTQYF. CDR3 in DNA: TGTGCCAGCTCACCAGGGACTACGTTTGGCACAGATACGCAGTATTTT.

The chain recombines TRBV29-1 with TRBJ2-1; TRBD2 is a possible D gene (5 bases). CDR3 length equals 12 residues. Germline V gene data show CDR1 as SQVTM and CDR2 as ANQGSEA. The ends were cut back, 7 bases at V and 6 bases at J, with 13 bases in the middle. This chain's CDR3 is CSADPEGNEQFF. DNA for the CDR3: TGCAGCGCGGATCCCGAGGGCAATGAGCAGTTCTTC.